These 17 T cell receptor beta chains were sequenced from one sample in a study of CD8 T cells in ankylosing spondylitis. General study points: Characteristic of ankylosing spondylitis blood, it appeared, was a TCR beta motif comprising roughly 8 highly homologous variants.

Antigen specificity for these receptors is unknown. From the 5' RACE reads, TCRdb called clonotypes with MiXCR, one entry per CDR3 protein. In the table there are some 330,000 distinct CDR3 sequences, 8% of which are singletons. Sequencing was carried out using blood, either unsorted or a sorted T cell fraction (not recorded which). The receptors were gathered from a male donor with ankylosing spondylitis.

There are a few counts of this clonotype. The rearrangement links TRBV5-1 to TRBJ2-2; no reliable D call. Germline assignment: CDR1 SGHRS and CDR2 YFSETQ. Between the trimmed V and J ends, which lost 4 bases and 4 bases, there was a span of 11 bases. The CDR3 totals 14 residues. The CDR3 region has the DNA TGCGCCAGCAGCCGAGTGGTTGGCACCGGGGAGCTGTTTTTT. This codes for CASSRVVGTGELFF.

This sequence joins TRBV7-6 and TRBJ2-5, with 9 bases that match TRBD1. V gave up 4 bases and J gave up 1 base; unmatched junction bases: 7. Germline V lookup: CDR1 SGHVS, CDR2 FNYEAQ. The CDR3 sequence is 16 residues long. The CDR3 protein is CASSWADRGLQETQYF. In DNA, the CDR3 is TGTGCCAGCAGCTGGGCGGACAGGGGCCTCCAAGAGACCCAGTACTTC.

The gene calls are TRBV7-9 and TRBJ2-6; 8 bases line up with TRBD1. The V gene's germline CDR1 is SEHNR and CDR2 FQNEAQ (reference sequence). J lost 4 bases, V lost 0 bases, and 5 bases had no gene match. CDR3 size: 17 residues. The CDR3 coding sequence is TGTGCCAGCAGCTTAGCGCAGGGGGCGTTCGGGGCCAACGTCCTGACTTTC. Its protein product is CASSLAQGAFGANVLTF.

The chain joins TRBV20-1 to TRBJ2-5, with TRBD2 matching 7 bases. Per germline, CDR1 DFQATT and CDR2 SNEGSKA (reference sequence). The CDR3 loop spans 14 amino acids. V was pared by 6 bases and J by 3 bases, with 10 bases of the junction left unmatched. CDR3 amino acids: CSALIAGWEETQYF. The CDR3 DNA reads TGCAGTGCCCTAATAGCGGGCTGGGAAGAGACCCAGTACTTC.

CDR3 sequence reads: CSVRTYNEQFF. CDR3 sequence (DNA): TGCAGCGTTCGGACCTACAATGAGCAGTTCTTC. This chain connects TRBV29-1 to TRBJ2-1; D not resolved. Trimming took 5 bases from V and 2 from J, leaving 4 bases between them. The CDR3 covers 11 residues. Per germline, CDR1 SQVTM and CDR2 ANQGSEA.

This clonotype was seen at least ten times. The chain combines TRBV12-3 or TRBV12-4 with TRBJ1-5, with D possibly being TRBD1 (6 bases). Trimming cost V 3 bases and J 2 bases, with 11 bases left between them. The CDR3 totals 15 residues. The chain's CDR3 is CASSLAGARNQPQHF. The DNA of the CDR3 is TGTGCCAGCAGTTTGGCGGGGGCGCGCAATCAGCCCCAGCATTTT.

The CDR3 coding sequence is TGTGCCAGCAGCTCGGCGGGGGTTTATGTACTAGCGGAGACGAGCTCCTACAATGAGCAGTTCTTC. Translation gives CASSSAGVYVLAETSSYNEQFF. J is TRBJ2-1 and V is TRBV5-6, with 8 bases identical to TRBD2. Germline assignment: CDR1 SGHDT and CDR2 YYEEEE. Trimming removed 3 bases from V and 0 bases from J; junction bases left unmatched: 23. This CDR3 spans 22 amino acids.

CDR3 nucleotide sequence: TGTGCCAGCAGCCAAGATTCTTGGACTAGCGGGAGCTCCTACGAGCAGTACTTC. It translates to CASSQDSWTSGSSYEQYF. V is TRBV4-2 and J is TRBJ2-7, with 13 bases that match TRBD2. Germline V gene sequence: CDR1 LGHNA, CDR2 YNFKEQ. The CDR3 runs to 18 residues. V was clipped by 0 bases and J by 0 bases; unmatched bases: 5.

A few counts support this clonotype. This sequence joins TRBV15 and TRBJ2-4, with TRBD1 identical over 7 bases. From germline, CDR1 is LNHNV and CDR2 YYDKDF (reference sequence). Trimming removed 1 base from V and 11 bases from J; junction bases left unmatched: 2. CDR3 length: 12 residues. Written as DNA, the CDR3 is TGTGCCACCAGCAGAGCTACAGGGGTTCAGTACTTC. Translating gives CATSRATGVQYF.

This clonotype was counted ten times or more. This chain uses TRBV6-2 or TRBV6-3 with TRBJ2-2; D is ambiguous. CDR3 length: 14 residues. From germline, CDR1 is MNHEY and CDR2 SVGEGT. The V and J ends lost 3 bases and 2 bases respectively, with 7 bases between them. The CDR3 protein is CASSYGVNTGELFF. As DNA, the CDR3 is TGTGCCAGCAGTTATGGAGTTAACACCGGGGAGCTGTTTTTT.

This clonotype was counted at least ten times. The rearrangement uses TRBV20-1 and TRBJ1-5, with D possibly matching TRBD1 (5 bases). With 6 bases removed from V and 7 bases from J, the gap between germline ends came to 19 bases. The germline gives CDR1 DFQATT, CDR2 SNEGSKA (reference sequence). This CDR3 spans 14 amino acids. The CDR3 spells CSASRIGERQPQHF. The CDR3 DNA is TGCAGTGCGAGTAGGATAGGGGAAAGGCAGCCCCAGCATTTT.

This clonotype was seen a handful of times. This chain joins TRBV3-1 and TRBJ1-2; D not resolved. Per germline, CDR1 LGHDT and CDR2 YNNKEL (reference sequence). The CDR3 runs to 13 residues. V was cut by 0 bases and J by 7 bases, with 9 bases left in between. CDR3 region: CASSQETARGYTF. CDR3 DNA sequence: TGTGCCAGCAGCCAAGAAACGGCCCGTGGCTACACCTTC.

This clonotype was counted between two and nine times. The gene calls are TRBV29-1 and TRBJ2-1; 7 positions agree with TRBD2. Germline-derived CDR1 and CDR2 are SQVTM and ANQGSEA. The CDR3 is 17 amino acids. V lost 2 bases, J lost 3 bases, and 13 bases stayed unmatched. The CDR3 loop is CSVEKGSSGTIYNEQFF. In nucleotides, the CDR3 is TGCAGCGTTGAAAAGGGGTCTTCCGGGACTATCTACAATGAGCAGTTCTTC.

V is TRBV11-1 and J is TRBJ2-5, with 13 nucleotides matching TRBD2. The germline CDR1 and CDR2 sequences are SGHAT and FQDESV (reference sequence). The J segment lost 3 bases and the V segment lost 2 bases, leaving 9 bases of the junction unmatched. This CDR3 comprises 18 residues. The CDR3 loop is CASSLKSRLAGGKETQYF. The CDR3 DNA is TGTGCCAGCAGCTTAAAAAGCCGACTAGCGGGGGGAAAAGAGACCCAGTACTTC. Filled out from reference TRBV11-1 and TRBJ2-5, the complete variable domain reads EAEVAQSPRYKITEKSQAVAFWCDPISGHATLYWYRQILGQGPELLVQFQDESVVDDSQLPKDRFSAERLKGVDSTLKIQPAELGDSAMYLCASSLKSRLAGGKETQYFGPGTRLLVL.

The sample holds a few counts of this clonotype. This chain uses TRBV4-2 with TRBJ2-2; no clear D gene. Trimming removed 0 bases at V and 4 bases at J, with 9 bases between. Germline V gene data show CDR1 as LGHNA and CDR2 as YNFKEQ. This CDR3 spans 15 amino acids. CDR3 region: CASSQDRTGTGELFF. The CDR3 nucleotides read TGTGCCAGCAGCCAAGATAGGACCGGCACCGGGGAGCTGTTTTTT.

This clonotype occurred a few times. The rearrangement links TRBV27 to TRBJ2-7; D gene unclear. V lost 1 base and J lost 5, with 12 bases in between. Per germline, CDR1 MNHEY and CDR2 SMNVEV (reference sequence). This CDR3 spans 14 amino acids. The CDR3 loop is CASSLLQQVHEQYF. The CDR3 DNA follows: TGTGCCAGCAGTTTATTACAGCAAGTCCACGAGCAGTACTTC.

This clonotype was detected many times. The CDR3 coding sequence is TGTGCCAGCAGCCCCACATCCCGAGTCTATGGCTACACCTTC. Its protein product is CASSPTSRVYGYTF. The chain uses TRBV7-3 and TRBJ1-2; D is ambiguous. This CDR3 comprises 14 residues. Germline V CDR1 and CDR2: SGHTA, FQGTGA. Deletions cut 5 bases from V and 4 bases from J, with 14 bases between.